A single sample is the source of the 4 T cell receptor beta chains below, sequenced in a study of T-cell memory formation after mild COVID-19. TCRdb reprocessed the 5' RACE reads via MiXCR and lists one record per CDR3 protein. The data show roughly 340,000 distinct CDR3 sequences, under 25% seen once. Sequences were obtained from PBMCs or a T cell subset sorted from them (not recorded which). The receptors were gathered from a man younger than 35 who had mild COVID-19 (a few samples of this study predate the infection). Cell type and time point are not known.

The chain links TRBV7-9 to TRBJ2-1; 8 positions match TRBD2. This CDR3 spans 13 amino acids. The germline CDR1 and CDR2 sequences are SEHNR and FQNEAQ (reference sequence). V shed 5 bases, J shed 13 bases, and the junction held 10 bases outside the gene matches. The CDR3 spells CASSPGGGLSQFF. The CDR3 DNA is TGTGCCAGCAGCCCAGGCGGGGGGTTGTCCCAGTTCTTC. The full variable domain, its missing parts supplied by reference TRBV7-9 and TRBJ2-1, is DTGVSQNPRHKITKRGQNVTFRCDPISEHNRLYWYRQTLGQGPEFLTYFQNEAQLEKSRLLSDRFSAERPKGSFSTLEIQRTEQGDSAMYLCASSPGGGLSQFFGPGTRLTVL.

The chain combines TRBV27 with TRBJ1-3; tentatively, D is TRBD1 (6 bases). The CDR3 loop spans 18 amino acids. V lost 6 bases and J lost 0, with 21 bases in between. Germline loops: CDR1 MNHEY, CDR2 SMNVEV (reference sequence). The CDR3 reads CASSPMPGGPSSGNTIYF. Here the CDR3 DNA reads TGTGCCAGCAGCCCAATGCCCGGGGGCCCGAGCTCTGGAAACACCATATATTTT.

The chain employs TRBV18 and TRBJ1-1; tentative D call: TRBD1 (5 bases). Trimming removed 3 bases at V and 2 bases at J, with 7 bases between. The germline CDR1 and CDR2 sequences are KGHSH and LQKENI. The CDR3 loop spans 13 amino acids. The CDR3 DNA reads as TGTGCCAGCTCACCCAGGGACAACACTGAAGCTTTCTTT. It is translated as CASSPRDNTEAFF.

The chain carries TRBV20-1 and TRBJ2-1; 12 bases agree with TRBD2. The CDR3 runs to 14 residues. From germline, CDR1 is DFQATT and CDR2 SNEGSKA (reference sequence). Germline trimming cut 3 bases from V and 8 bases from J; bases unmatched to any gene: 5. CDR3 loop: CSASPSGGAYEQFF. CDR3 in DNA: TGCAGTGCTAGTCCTAGCGGGGGGGCCTATGAGCAGTTCTTC.